Below, 3 T cell receptor beta chains from the same sample are listed, as sequenced in a study of T-cell reconstitution after alpha-beta-depleted transplantation in children. Construction of the TCRbeta library involved unique molecular identifiers. MiXCR, run by TCRdb on the PCR reads, gives a single entry per CDR3 protein. The sample records about 440,000 distinct CDR3 sequences, 43% being singletons. The specimen was PBMCs, collected before TCRalphabeta/CD19-depleted stem cell transplant. Source of these receptors: a girl aged 2 to 9 with aplastic anemia, due to receive a stem cell transplant.

V usage is TRBV19 and J usage is TRBJ2-2; possibly TRBD1 for D (5 bases). CDR1 is LNHDA and CDR2 is SQIVND in the germline V gene (reference sequence). This CDR3 spans 15 amino acids. Trimming took 4 bases from V and 6 from J, leaving 15 bases between them. The CDR3 spells CASSTQQALAGELFF. In DNA form, the CDR3 reads TGTGCCAGTAGTACACAACAGGCCCTAGCCGGGGAGCTGTTTTTT.

The CDR3 loop is CASSGQTGYNEQFF. The CDR3 nucleotides are TGTGCCAGCAGCGGCCAGACAGGTTACAATGAGCAGTTCTTC. J is TRBJ2-1 and V is TRBV7-9, with a tentative D call TRBD1 (6 bases). The V and J ends lost 5 bases and 4 bases respectively, with 12 bases between them. The CDR3 loop spans 14 amino acids. CDR1 is SEHNR and CDR2 is FQNEAQ in the germline V gene (reference sequence).

This clonotype has only a few counts. The genes are TRBV20-1 and TRBJ2-3; 11 bases are shared with TRBD1. Germline CDR1 and CDR2: DFQATT and SNEGSKA (reference sequence). Losses at the gene ends were 4 bases for V and 3 bases for J; bases not matched to a gene: 6. The CDR3 consists of 15 residues. The CDR3 loop is CSATSWDRGTDTQYF. The CDR3 coding sequence is TGCAGTGCTACGAGCTGGGACAGGGGGACAGATACGCAGTATTTT.